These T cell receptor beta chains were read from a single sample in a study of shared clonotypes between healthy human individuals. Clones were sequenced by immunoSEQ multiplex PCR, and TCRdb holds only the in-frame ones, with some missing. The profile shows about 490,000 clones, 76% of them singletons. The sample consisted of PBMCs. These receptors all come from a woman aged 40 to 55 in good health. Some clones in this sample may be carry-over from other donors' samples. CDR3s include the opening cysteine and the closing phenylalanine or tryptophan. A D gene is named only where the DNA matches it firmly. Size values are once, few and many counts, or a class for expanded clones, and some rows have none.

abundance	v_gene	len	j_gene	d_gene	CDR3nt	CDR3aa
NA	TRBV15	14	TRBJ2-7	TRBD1	TGTGCCACCAGCAGGGGGGACAGGGACTACGAGCAGTACTTC	CATSRGDRDYEQYF
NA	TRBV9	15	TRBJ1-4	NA	TGTGCCAGCAGCGTAGGGGGAGGGAGAGATGAAAAACTGTTTTTT	CASSVGGGRDEKLFF
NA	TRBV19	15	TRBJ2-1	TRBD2	TGTGCCAGTAGCTCACTAGCGGGACAGGACAATGAGCAGTTCTTC	CASSSLAGQDNEQFF
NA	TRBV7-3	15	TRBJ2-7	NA	TGTGCCAGCAGCTTAAGTCTACAGCCGTTCGACGAGCAGTACTTC	CASSLSLQPFDEQYF
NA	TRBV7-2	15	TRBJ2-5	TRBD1	TGTGCCAGCAGCCCCCGCGCGGCCAGGGGGGAGACCCAGTACTTC	CASSPRAARGETQYF
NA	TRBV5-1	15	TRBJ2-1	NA	TGCGCCAGCAGCTTGGACGGGGTCTCCTACAATGAGCAGTTCTTC	CASSLDGVSYNEQFF
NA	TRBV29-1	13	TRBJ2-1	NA	TGCAGCGTTCGGGGAAGCTCCTACAATGAGCAGTTCTTC	CSVRGSSYNEQFF
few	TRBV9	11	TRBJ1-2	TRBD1	TGTGCCAGCAGCAGGGGACAGGGTTACACCTTC	CASSRGQGYTF
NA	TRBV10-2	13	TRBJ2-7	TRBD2	TGCGCCAGTCATCTTGGACTAGGGGACGAGCAGTACTTC	CASHLGLGDEQYF
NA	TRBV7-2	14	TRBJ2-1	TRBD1	TGTGCCAGCAGCTCAAGGGGGCTACACAATGAGCAGTTCTTC	CASSSRGLHNEQFF
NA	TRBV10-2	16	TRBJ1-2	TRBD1	TGCGCCAGCACCCGCGATAGACAGGGACTGGGCTATGGCTACACCTTC	CASTRDRQGLGYGYTF
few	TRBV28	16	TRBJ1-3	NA	TGTGCCAGCAGTTTATCCGGACGGATCTCTGGAAACACCATATATTTT	CASSLSGRISGNTIYF
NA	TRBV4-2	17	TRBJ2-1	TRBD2	TGTGCCAGCAGCCAGCTTACTAGCGGGAGGAGGGGAAATGAGCAGTTCTTC	CASSQLTSGRRGNEQFF
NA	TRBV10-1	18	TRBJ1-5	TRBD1	TGCGCCAGCAGTACCACTCCGGACAGGGACTATAGCAATCAGCCCCAGCATTTT	CASSTTPDRDYSNQPQHF
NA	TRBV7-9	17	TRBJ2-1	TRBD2	TGTGCCAGCAGCCCACTCCTTGGGGGGACTAGAGGCAATGAGCAGTTCTTC	CASSPLLGGTRGNEQFF
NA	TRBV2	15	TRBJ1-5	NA	TGTGCCAGCACTGGGAGAGGGAATAGCAATCAGCCCCAGCATTTT	CASTGRGNSNQPQHF
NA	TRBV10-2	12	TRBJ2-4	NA	TGCGCCAGCAGGGAGGCCAAAAACATTCAGTACTTC	CASREAKNIQYF
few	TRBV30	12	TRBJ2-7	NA	TGTGCCTGGAGTGTTAGGGAATACGAGCAGTACTTC	CAWSVREYEQYF
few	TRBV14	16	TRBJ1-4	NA	TGTGCCAGCAGCCAAAACACACCAGCCGTCGGCGAAAAACTGTTTTTT	CASSQNTPAVGEKLFF
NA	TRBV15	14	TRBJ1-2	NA	TGTGCCACCAGCGTCAGGACAACAGGGACCGGCTACACCTTC	CATSVRTTGTGYTF
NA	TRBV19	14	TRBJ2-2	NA	TGTGCCAGTAATCAGGGTGGCTCAACCGGGGAGCTGTTTTTT	CASNQGGSTGELFF
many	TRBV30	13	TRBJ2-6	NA	TGTGCCTGGAGTACGGGTGGGGCCAACGTCCTGACTTTC	CAWSTGGANVLTF
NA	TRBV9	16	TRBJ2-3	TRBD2	TGTGCCAGCAGCGTACTAGCGGACGCTAGCACAGATACGCAGTATTTT	CASSVLADASTDTQYF
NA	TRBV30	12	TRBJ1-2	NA	TGTGCCTGGAGTCGACAGAACTATGGCTACACCTTC	CAWSRQNYGYTF
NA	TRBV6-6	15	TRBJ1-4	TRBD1	TGTGCCAGCAGTTACTCGCAGGGGGCTAATGAAAAACTGTTTTTT	CASSYSQGANEKLFF
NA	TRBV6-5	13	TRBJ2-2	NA	TGTGCCAGCAGTTACAGAGAGGACAGGGAGCTGTTTTTT	CASSYREDRELFF
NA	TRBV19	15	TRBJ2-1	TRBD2	TGTGCCAGTAGTATGCGGGCGGGAGTGAGGCTTGAGCAGTTCTTC	CASSMRAGVRLEQFF
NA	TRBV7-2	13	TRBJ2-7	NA	TGTGCCAGCAGCCAGGAGTCCTCCTTAAAGCAGTACTTC	CASSQESSLKQYF
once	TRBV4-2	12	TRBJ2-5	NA	TGTGCCAGCAGCCAGGACAGTCAGACCCAGTACTTC	CASSQDSQTQYF
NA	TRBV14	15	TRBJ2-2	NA	TGTGCCAGCAGCCAGTCCGGGAGACTCCCCGGGGAGCTGTTTTTT	CASSQSGRLPGELFF
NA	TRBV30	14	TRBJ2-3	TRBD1	TGTGCCTGGAGTGGGGGCAGGGGGCGAGATACGCAGTATTTT	CAWSGGRGRDTQYF
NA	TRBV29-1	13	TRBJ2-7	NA	TGCAGCGTTGAAGAGGGGAGCTCCTACGAGCAGTACTTC	CSVEEGSSYEQYF
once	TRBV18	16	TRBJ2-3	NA	TGTGCCAGCTCACCTAATATCCAGGGAGCCTCCGATACGCAGTATTTT	CASSPNIQGASDTQYF
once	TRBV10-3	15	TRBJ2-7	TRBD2	TGTGCCATCAGTGAGCCCGGGACTAGCGGGGACGAGCAGTACTTC	CAISEPGTSGDEQYF
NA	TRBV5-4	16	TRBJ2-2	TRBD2	TGTGCCAGCAGCCGGACTAGCGGGAGGGCCGGCGGGGAGCTGTTTTTT	CASSRTSGRAGGELFF
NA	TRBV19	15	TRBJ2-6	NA	TGTGCCAGTAGCTACTTGGGCTCTGGGGCCAACGTCCTGACTTTC	CASSYLGSGANVLTF
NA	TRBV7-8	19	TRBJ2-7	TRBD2	TGTGCCAGCAGCTTAGCCTTAGCGGGAGTTTCCCCGAGCTCCTACGAGCAGTACTTC	CASSLALAGVSPSSYEQYF
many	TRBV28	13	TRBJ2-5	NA	TGTGCCTGTGCCCGGAGGTCCTGGGAGACCCAGTACTTC	CACARRSWETQYF
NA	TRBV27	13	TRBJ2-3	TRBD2	TGTGCCAGCAGTTGGCGGGGGACAGATACGCAGTATTTT	CASSWRGTDTQYF
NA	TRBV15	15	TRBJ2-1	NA	TGTGCCACCAGCAGAGATTTGGGCCCAAACAATGAGCAGTTCTTC	CATSRDLGPNNEQFF
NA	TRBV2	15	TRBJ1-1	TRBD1	TGTGCCAGTACTTTGGAACAGGGGATTAACACTGAAGCTTTCTTT	CASTLEQGINTEAFF
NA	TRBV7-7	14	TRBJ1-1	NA	TGTGCCAGCAGCTTAGCGGGCAGCCACACTGAAGCTTTCTTT	CASSLAGSHTEAFF
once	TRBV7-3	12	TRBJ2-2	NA	TGTGCCAGCAGCTCCATTGACGAGGAGCTGTTTTTT	CASSSIDEELFF
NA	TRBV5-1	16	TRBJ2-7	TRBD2	TGCGCCAGCAGCTTGGAGGTAGCGGGAGGCGTGGACGAGCAGTACTTC	CASSLEVAGGVDEQYF
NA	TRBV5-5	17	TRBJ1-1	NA	TGTGCCAGCAGCCAAAGTCTTAGGCGCTCGAGGAACACTGAAGCTTTCTTT	CASSQSLRRSRNTEAFF
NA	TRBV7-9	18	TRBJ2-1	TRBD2	TGTGCCACCCCGGCTAGCGGGAGGGGAAGAGGGTCCTACAATGAGCAGTTCTTC	CATPASGRGRGSYNEQFF
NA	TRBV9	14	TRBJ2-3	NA	TGTGCCAGCAGCGTAGCCCAGAGTTCAGATACGCAGTATTTT	CASSVAQSSDTQYF